This T cell receptor (beta chain) was sequenced for a study of OX40 agonist ivuxolimab in advanced cancers. Measured with immunoSEQ multiplex PCR; TCRdb has only the in-frame clones, and not every one. The sample lists under 50,000 clones, around 89% occurring once. This CDR3 is 14 amino acids long. J lost 1 base, V lost 3 bases, and 0 bases had no gene match. From germline, CDR1 is SEHNR and CDR2 FQNEAQ (reference sequence). This receptor was taken from an adult with an advanced solid tumor such as melanoma, head and neck, liver or kidney cancer. Sequenced material: CD4+ or CD8+ T cells sorted from blood, taken in a trial of the OX40 agonist ivuxolimab. The genes are TRBV7-9 and TRBJ1-1, with 9 bases lining up with TRBD1. This CDR3 reads CASSLGQGNTEAFF. For the CDR3, the DNA is TGTGCCAGCAGCTTGGGACAGGGGAACACTGAAGCTTTCTTT.